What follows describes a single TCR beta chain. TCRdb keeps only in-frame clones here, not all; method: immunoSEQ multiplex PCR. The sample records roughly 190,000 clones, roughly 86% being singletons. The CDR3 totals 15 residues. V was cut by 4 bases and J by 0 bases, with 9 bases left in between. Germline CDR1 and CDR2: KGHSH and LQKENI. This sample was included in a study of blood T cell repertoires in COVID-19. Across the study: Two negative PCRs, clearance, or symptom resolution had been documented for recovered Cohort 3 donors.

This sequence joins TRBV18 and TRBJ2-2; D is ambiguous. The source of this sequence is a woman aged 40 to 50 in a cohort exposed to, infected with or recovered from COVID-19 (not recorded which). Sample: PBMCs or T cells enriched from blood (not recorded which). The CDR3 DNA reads TGTGCCAGCTCACTTGGTGCTACGAACACCGGGGAGCTGTTTTTT. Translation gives CASSLGATNTGELFF.